This T cell receptor beta chain was retrieved from a study of shared clonotypes between healthy human individuals. Naive CD8 cells were CD45RO-negative, positively selected for CCR7, excluding terminally differentiated effector memory CD45RA+ cells. Sequencing was performed with immunoSEQ multiplex PCR; in TCRdb, only in-frame clones are kept and a portion is missing. Of about 1,800,000 clones in the sample, around 96% were seen once. With 2 bases removed from V and 6 bases from J, the gap between germline ends came to 14 bases. Germline V gene data show CDR1 as SGHNT and CDR2 as YYREEE (reference sequence). The CDR3 extends over 15 amino acids.

This sequence originates from a man between 18 and 35 years old in good health. The V gene is TRBV5-4, the J gene TRBJ2-2; D might be TRBD2 (6 bases). Material for sequencing was naive CD8+ T cells sorted from blood. CDR3: CASSLIGGTAGELFF. The CDR3 DNA is TGTGCCAGCAGCTTAATCGGGGGAACGGCCGGGGAGCTGTTTTTT.